This T cell receptor (beta chain) was captured by sequencing in a study of blood T cell repertoires in COVID-19 (dated by TCRdb to about 2020). In the study overall: The collaborator samples originated in the United States, Italy and Spain and spanned the acute and convalescent phases of COVID-19. HLA class I and class II types, where available, came from metadata supplied by the sample provider rather than from assay-based typing. The samples were drawn from two sources: the first 160 participants of the ongoing ImmuneRACE study, and 1,000 to 1,500 subjects contributed by 6 global collaborators. The material from the prospective study consisted of cDNA or gDNA derived from T cells, B-cell-depleted T cells, or PBMCs. The dataset comprised deeply sampled blood TCRbeta repertoires from subjects exposed to, actively infected with, or recovered from COVID-19. The repertoires were released in a freely available public database intended as a resource for research on the immune response to SARS-CoV-2. The sample metadata nearly always contained a de-identified subject ID, COVID-19 status, age in years and sex.

TCRbeta CDR3 regions were amplified from genomic DNA by means of the immunoSEQ Assay, a bias-controlled multiplex PCR. On the authors' methods: The number of nucleated cells in each sample was estimated from the amplification of reference gene primers within the assay. Sequence reads were collapsed and filtered to measure the absolute abundance of every unique TCRbeta CDR3 rearrangement. Productive Simpson clonality was computed per sample as the square root of Simpson's diversity index over productive rearrangements. TCRdb retrieved this table from immuneACCESS and kept in-frame rearrangements only. Not all clones are present; in checked studies, unresolved V genes account for under half, and no reason is known for the remainder. The V and J calls and the clone size are those of that table, but D and trimming were determined from the DNA. For this sample the table gives about 270,000 clones, of which approximately 90% were detected only once. The ten top clones hold approximately 2.9% of the sample.

The study at large found these results: How much clinical and demographic metadata was included differed by source and by participant, and the metadata was provided uncurated.

Participants in the prospective study were enrolled through a virtual design, were aged about 18 to 90 years, and lived in about two dozen United States geographic areas. Cohort assignment in the prospective study relied on participant-reported clinical history from a screening survey and a study questionnaire. Exposed participants had been in contact with someone with a PCR-confirmed or clinician-diagnosed COVID-19 case within 2 weeks of study entry. In the prospective study, whole blood, serum and a nasopharyngeal or oropharyngeal swab were collected from each participant by mobile phlebotomists. Over an approximately 2-month period, participants in the prospective study had the option of providing additional blood draws and questionnaires. Blood samples from the prospective study were shipped frozen or at room temperature prior to DNA extraction. As regards this clone: Its specific antigen is unknown. One base away there is no much larger clone; base qualities are not given.

The sequenced material came from PBMCs or T cells enriched from blood (not recorded which). The source of this sequence is a man aged 40-49 years who had been exposed to COVID-19.

CDR3 reads: CASSLGGTYNEQFF. The sequenced DNA is TGTGCCAGCAGCTTAGGGGGCACGTACAATGAGCAGTTCTTC. The rearrangement joined TRBV7-3 to TRBJ2-1; possibly the D gene is TRBD1, per 6 matching bases. The germline V gene specifies SGHTA as CDR1 and FQGTGA as CDR2. At the junction V is shortened by 2 bases and J by 4 bases, with 9 bases in between. Counted from cysteine to phenylalanine, this CDR3 has 14 amino acids. The sequence is cut down to CDR3 DNA, 42 bases in frame from base 1.